These 6 T cell receptor beta chains were sequenced from one sample in a study of T cell changes during pregnancy in multiple sclerosis. Some clones are missing from TCRdb's copy, which holds only in-frame ones; the method was immunoSEQ multiplex PCR. The sample records roughly 34,000 clones, over 85% being singletons. The sample consisted of CD8+ T cells from peripheral blood mononuclear cells, taken in the third trimester of pregnancy. All receptors derive from a female donor with multiple sclerosis, enrolled in a pregnancy study.

The CDR3 sequence is CASSLAPGQTYEQYF. The CDR3 DNA reads as TGTGCCAGCAGCTTAGCGCCGGGACAGACCTACGAGCAGTACTTC. The chain combines TRBV7-2 with TRBJ2-7, with 7 bases identical to TRBD1. V dropped 0 bases and J dropped 2; count of bases not matched to a gene: 4. Germline-derived CDR1 and CDR2 are SGHTA and FQGNSA. The CDR3 consists of 15 residues. The full variable domain, rest sourced from reference TRBV7-2 and TRBJ2-7, is GAGVSQSPSNKVTEKGKDVELRCDPISGHTALYWYRQSLGQGLEFLIYFQGNSAPDKSGLPSDRFSAERTGGSVSTLTIQRTQQEDSAVYLCASSLAPGQTYEQYFGPGTRLTVT.

This chain uses TRBV5-6 with TRBJ1-3; TRBD1 matches 8 bases. CDR3 length equals 17 residues. The V segment lost 2 bases and the J segment 0 bases; nucleotides outside the gene matches: 7. Germline V gene data show CDR1 as SGHDT and CDR2 as YYEEEE. The CDR3 reads CASSLGTGSFSGNTIYF. The CDR3 DNA sequence: TGTGCCAGCAGCTTAGGGACAGGTTCATTCTCTGGAAACACCATATATTTT. Based on the CDR3 plus reference TRBV5-6 and TRBJ1-3, the full variable domain is DAGVTQSPTHLIKTRGQQVTLRCSPKSGHDTVSWYQQALGQGPQFIFQYYEEEERQRGNFPDRFSGHQFPNYSSELNVNALLLGDSALYLCASSLGTGSFSGNTIYFGEGSWLTVV.

This clone has more than one count but fewer than ten. CDR3 region: CASSGQGMTPLHF. CDR3 sequence (DNA): TGTGCCAGCAGCGGGCAGGGGATGACACCCCTCCACTTT. The chain employs TRBV25-1 and TRBJ1-6, with D maybe TRBD1 (6 bases). The germline V and J ends were trimmed by 6 bases and 11 bases, with 14 bases remaining between them. This CDR3 has 13 amino acids. In germline, CDR1 is MGHDK, CDR2 SYGVNS. The full variable domain, with the rest looked up from reference TRBV25-1 and TRBJ1-6, is EADIYQTPRYLVIGTGKKITLECSQTMGHDKMYWYQQDPGMELHLIHYSYGVNSTEKGDLSSESTVSRIRTEHFPLTLESARPSHTSQYLCASSGQGMTPLHFGNGTRLTVT.

CDR3 in amino acids: CASRTGNSPLHF. CDR3 nucleotides: TGTGCCAGCAGGACAGGAAATTCACCCCTCCACTTT. The chain carries TRBV7-6 and TRBJ1-6, with D perhaps matching TRBD1 (6 bases). From germline, CDR1 is SGHVS and CDR2 FNYEAQ. V was trimmed by 6 bases and J by 7 bases, leaving 7 bases between them. The length of the CDR3 is 12 residues.

This clone was recorded only once. The gene calls are TRBV18 and TRBJ1-1; TRBD1 might be the D (5 bases). The CDR3 consists of 18 residues. Trimming shortened V by 3 bases and J by 1 base, and 21 bases separated the two germline ends. Germline V gives CDR1 KGHSH, CDR2 LQKENI. CDR3 protein: CASSPLQGVPDWNTEAFF. In DNA, the CDR3 is TGTGCCAGCTCACCTCTCCAGGGCGTTCCCGATTGGAACACTGAAGCTTTCTTT.

The genes are TRBV5-4 and TRBJ2-3; D gene unclear. Germline V lookup: CDR1 SGHNT, CDR2 YYREEE (reference sequence). The V and J ends lost 4 bases and 8 bases respectively, with 8 bases between them. The CDR3 covers 11 residues. CDR3 in DNA: TGTGCCAGCAGCCTAGGTGCTACGCAGTATTTT. It yields the protein CASSLGATQYF.